Below, 14 T cell receptor beta chains from the same sample are listed, as sequenced in a study of vaccination and CD4 T cells after COVID-19. Sequencing of DNA taken from cultured CD4+ T cells relied on the Oncomine TCR Beta short-read assay. TCRdb passed the PCR reads through MiXCR, listing each CDR3 protein once. The data contain over 9,500 distinct CDR3 sequences, less than 35% of them singletons. Treatment given: roughly 11-day PBMC culture with coronavirus spike peptide pools or control peptides (ViraFEST assay). Antigens for these TCRs are unknown. Sequencing was carried out using cultured CD4+ T cells from blood. The origin of the receptors is a human donor with COVID-19.

This chain connects TRBV6-1 to TRBJ1-6; D not resolved. V lost 10 bases to trimming and J lost 4 bases, with 11 bases between them. This CDR3 region has 13 residues. Germline-derived CDR1 and CDR2 are MNHNS and SASEGT. The CDR3 DNA reads as TGTGCCATCGAGCAGGATTATAATTCACCCCTCCACTTT. This gives the protein CAIEQDYNSPLHF.

The gene calls are TRBV9 and TRBJ2-3; the match to TRBD2 covers 8 bases. This CDR3 spans 15 amino acids. Germline CDR1 is SGDLS and CDR2 is YYNGEE. The V and J ends lost 0 bases and 4 bases, in that order; junction bases with no gene match: 4. In DNA, the CDR3 is TGTGCCAGCAGCGTAGGTAGCGGGGCCGCAGATACGCAGTATTTT. It codes for CASSVGSGAADTQYF.

This sequence joins TRBV9 and TRBJ2-3; 8 bases are a match to TRBD2. The CDR3 runs 15 residues. Germline V gene sequence: CDR1 SGDLS, CDR2 YYNGEE. With V trimmed by 0 bases and J by 3 bases, 3 bases remained unmatched. The CDR3 sequence: CASSVGGGPTDTQYF. As DNA, the CDR3 is TGTGCCAGCAGCGTAGGCGGGGGGCCTACAGATACGCAGTATTTT.

This clonotype was counted only a few times. This sequence joins TRBV20-1 and TRBJ2-5; D may be TRBD1 (6 bases). V lost 0 bases and J 9 bases, leaving 17 bases between the germline ends. The V gene's germline CDR1 is DFQATT and CDR2 SNEGSKA (reference sequence). This CDR3 has 14 residues. The CDR3 protein is CSARDLRTEGSQYF. The CDR3 nucleotides read TGCAGTGCTAGAGATCTACGGACAGAAGGATCCCAGTACTTC.

This clonotype was observed a handful of times. V gene TRBV7-2 combines with J gene TRBJ1-3, with D perhaps matching TRBD1 (5 bases). Trimming stripped 0 bases from V and 0 bases from J, with 9 bases between. This CDR3 contains 16 residues. From germline, CDR1 is SGHTA and CDR2 FQGNSA. CDR3 coding DNA: TGTGCCAGCAGCTTAGCAGGGGCTAACTCTGGAAACACCATATATTTT. Residues: CASSLAGANSGNTIYF.

CDR3 region: CASSQGDSYEQYF. The CDR3 nucleotides are TGTGCCAGCTCCCAAGGGGACTCCTACGAGCAGTACTTC. The chain couples TRBV28 to TRBJ2-7; D may be TRBD1 (5 bases). Germline CDR1 reads MDHEN; CDR2 reads SYDVKM. Trimming took 8 bases from V and 0 from J, leaving 11 bases between them. The CDR3 contains 13 residues. The whole variable domain, remainder taken from reference TRBV28 and TRBJ2-7, is DVKVTQSSRYLVKRTGEKVFLECVQDMDHENMFWYRQDPGLGLRLIYFSYDVKMKEKGDIPEGYSVSREKKERFSLILESASTNQTSMYLCASSQGDSYEQYFGPGTRLTVT.

CDR3 nucleotide sequence: TGTGCCAGCAGCTTGGATCACGAGCAGTACTTC. As protein: CASSLDHEQYF. The chain links TRBV11-2 to TRBJ2-7; D unclear. Trimming cost V 3 bases and J 5 bases, with 5 bases left between them. CDR1 is SGHAT, CDR2 FQNNGV, per germline. The CDR3 loop spans 11 amino acids.

This chain connects TRBV6-5 to TRBJ2-2; no definite D call. Deletions cut 2 bases from V and 1 base from J, with 8 bases between. Per the germline V gene, CDR1 is MNHEY and CDR2 is SVGAGI. This CDR3 is built from 15 residues. The CDR3 is CASSYAVGNTGELFF. The CDR3 DNA is TGTGCCAGCAGTTACGCGGTAGGGAACACCGGGGAGCTGTTTTTT.

This clonotype was observed a few times. The chain employs TRBV11-1 and TRBJ2-3; TRBD1 matches at 8 bases. Unmatched junction bases numbered 7, after V lost 1 base and J lost 7 bases. This CDR3 contains 15 residues. From germline, CDR1 is SGHAT and CDR2 FQDESV (reference sequence). The CDR3 nucleotides read TGTGCCAGCAGCTTAGGGACAGGGTATTCATATACGCAGTATTTT. Its translation is CASSLGTGYSYTQYF.

This chain links TRBV20-1 with TRBJ2-1, with 13 bases aligning to TRBD2. The CDR3 runs to 18 residues. Germline V gene sequence: CDR1 DFQATT, CDR2 SNEGSKA (reference sequence). The ends lost 3 bases at V and 4 bases at J; junction bases unmatched: 12. The CDR3: CSARELAGGPGLYNEQFF. As DNA, the CDR3 is TGCAGTGCTAGGGAACTAGCGGGGGGGCCGGGGTTATACAATGAGCAGTTCTTC.

In the case of this clonotype: The junction and the germline gene differ at one end; a read error may be behind it. The V gene is TRBV20-1, the J gene TRBJ2-5, with 7 bases identical to TRBD2. There are 15 residues in the CDR3. In germline, CDR1 is DFQATT, CDR2 SNEGSKA (reference sequence). Written as DNA, the CDR3 is TGCAGTGCTAGCGAAACTAGCGCGGCTCAAGGGACCCAGTACTTC. Translated, it gives CSASETSAAQGTQYF.

This clonotype was seen a handful of times. The chain employs TRBV7-9 and TRBJ2-2; 10 positions match TRBD2. CDR3 length: 16 amino acids. Germline loops: CDR1 SEHNR, CDR2 FQNEAQ (reference sequence). The V segment lost 3 bases and the J segment 1 base; nucleotides outside the gene matches: 2. The CDR3 region has the DNA TGTGCCAGCAGCTTGGCTAGCGGGGGGAACACCGGGGAGCTGTTTTTT. Its translation: CASSLASGGNTGELFF.

This clonotype has only a few counts. The rearrangement uses TRBV19 and TRBJ1-2, with TRBD1 as a possible D gene (5 bases). This CDR3 is built from 13 residues. In germline, CDR1 is LNHDA, CDR2 SQIVND (reference sequence). Trimming left V 8 bases short and J 3 bases short, with 13 bases between. CDR3 protein: CASPSGPHYGYTF. The CDR3, as DNA: TGTGCCAGTCCCTCGGGGCCCCACTATGGCTACACCTTC.

The chain uses TRBV5-1 and TRBJ2-2; D unresolved. Trimming shortened V by 0 bases and J by 6 bases, and 9 bases separated the two germline ends. Germline CDR1 reads SGHRS; CDR2 reads YFSETQ. This CDR3 has 14 amino acids. Here the CDR3 reads CASSLDSFPGELFF. CDR3 nucleotides: TGCGCCAGCAGCTTGGACTCTTTTCCCGGGGAGCTGTTTTTT.